These 8 T cell receptor beta chains originate from one sample sequenced in a study of CD8+CD57+ T cells in acquired aplastic anemia. Patients selected for sequencing had displayed CD8+CD57+ cell expansion by flow cytometry. For CDR3 and TCR beta VDJ profiling, genomic DNA was the template used. Each CDR3 protein is one row after TCRdb ran MiXCR on the reads. The table includes some 140,000 distinct CDR3 sequences, 52% detected once. Sequencing input: sorted CD4+, CD8+, or CD8+CD57+ T cells (not recorded which) from PBMCs. The source is a human donor with aplastic anemia.

Many counts were recorded for this clonotype. This chain uses TRBV6-5 with TRBJ1-2; a possible D gene is TRBD1 (6 bases). This CDR3 has 14 amino acids. Trimming shortened V by 2 bases and J by 4 bases, and 11 bases separated the two germline ends. Germline V gene sequence: CDR1 MNHEY, CDR2 SVGAGI. CDR3 sequence: CASSYADSFYGYTF. The CDR3 nucleotides are TGTGCCAGCAGTTACGCGGACAGTTTCTATGGCTACACCTTC.

The CDR3 protein is CASSDAAGDYGYTF. The CDR3 coding sequence is TGTGCCAGCAGTGATGCGGCAGGGGACTATGGCTACACCTTC. The V and J genes are TRBV2 and TRBJ1-2, with D possibly TRBD1 on 6 matching bases. Germline loops: CDR1 SNHLY, CDR2 FYNNEI. Trimming cost V 3 bases and J 3 bases, with 11 bases left between them. The CDR3 extends over 14 amino acids.

The chain combines TRBV5-6 with TRBJ2-3, with D possibly TRBD2 on 7 matching bases. V was trimmed by 1 base and J by 1 base, leaving 16 bases between them. Germline loops: CDR1 SGHDT, CDR2 YYEEEE. This CDR3 contains 17 residues. DNA of the CDR3: TGTGCCAGCAGCTTGTTACTACAGGGAGGGCGCACAGATACGCAGTATTTT. Amino acids: CASSLLLQGGRTDTQYF.

The rearrangement links TRBV7-8 to TRBJ2-6; D gene unclear. The CDR3 consists of 18 residues. Germline-derived CDR1 and CDR2 are SGHVS and FQNEAQ. V lost 5 bases and J 1 base, leaving 18 bases between the germline ends. CDR3 region: CASSDRRIAPSGANVLTF. CDR3 nucleotides: TGTGCCAGCAGCGACCGACGGATTGCTCCGTCTGGGGCCAACGTCCTGACTTTC.

The V and J genes are TRBV25-1 and TRBJ1-1; no clear D gene. The germline V gene has CDR1 MGHDK and CDR2 SYGVNS. Trimming removed 7 bases at V and 3 bases at J, with 15 bases between. The CDR3 loop spans 14 amino acids. The CDR3 sequence: CASMTRVSDTEAFF. The CDR3 nucleotides are TGTGCCAGCATGACGAGGGTATCGGACACTGAAGCTTTCTTT. The whole variable domain, filled in from reference TRBV25-1 and TRBJ1-1, reads EADIYQTPRYLVIGTGKKITLECSQTMGHDKMYWYQQDPGMELHLIHYSYGVNSTEKGDLSSESTVSRIRTEHFPLTLESARPSHTSQYLCASMTRVSDTEAFFGQGTRLTVV.

Many counts were recorded for this clonotype. The chain uses TRBV19 and TRBJ2-3, with D unclear. The germline V gene has CDR1 LNHDA and CDR2 SQIVND (reference sequence). The CDR3 sequence is 15 residues long. The V gene lost 10 bases and the J gene lost 0 bases, with 17 bases spanning the gap. CDR3 loop: CATSPSAISTDTQYF. DNA of the CDR3: TGTGCCACCTCACCCTCCGCCATTAGCACAGATACGCAGTATTTT. The variable domain in full, with the rest retrieved from reference TRBV19 and TRBJ2-3, is DGGITQSPKYLFRKEGQNVTLSCEQNLNHDAMYWYRQDPGQGLRLIYYSQIVNDFQKGDIAEGYSVSREKKESFPLTVTSAQKNPTAFYLCATSPSAISTDTQYFGPGTRLTVL.

This clonotype was counted many times. The J gene is TRBJ1-1, the V gene TRBV5-1, with D hard to call. Germline CDR1 reads SGHRS; CDR2 reads YFSETQ. CDR3 length: 15 amino acids. The V end lost 5 bases, the J end lost 0 bases, and 14 bases lay between the germline ends. CDR3 protein: CASSQSAVMNTEAFF. Here the CDR3 DNA reads TGCGCCAGCAGTCAATCGGCGGTTATGAACACTGAAGCTTTCTTT.

The rearrangement links TRBV20-1 to TRBJ1-2; no reliable D call. Trimming left V 5 bases short and J 4 bases short, with 17 bases between. Germline CDR1 reads DFQATT; CDR2 reads SNEGSKA (reference sequence). CDR3 length: 14 amino acids. The CDR3 nucleotides are TGCAGTGCTGATACGTCCTCCCCCCTCTATGGCTACACCTTC. Translated: CSADTSSPLYGYTF.